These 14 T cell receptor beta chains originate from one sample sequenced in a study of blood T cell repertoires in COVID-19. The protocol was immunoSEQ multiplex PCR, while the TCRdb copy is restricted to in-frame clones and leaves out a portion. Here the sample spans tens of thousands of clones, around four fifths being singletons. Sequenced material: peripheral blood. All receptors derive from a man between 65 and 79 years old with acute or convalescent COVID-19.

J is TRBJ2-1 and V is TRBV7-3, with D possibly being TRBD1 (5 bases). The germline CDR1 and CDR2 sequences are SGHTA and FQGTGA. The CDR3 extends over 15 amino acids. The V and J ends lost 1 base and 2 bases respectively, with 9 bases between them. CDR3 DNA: TGTGCCAGCAGCTTAAAACAGGCTACCTACAATGAGCAGTTCTTC. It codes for CASSLKQATYNEQFF.

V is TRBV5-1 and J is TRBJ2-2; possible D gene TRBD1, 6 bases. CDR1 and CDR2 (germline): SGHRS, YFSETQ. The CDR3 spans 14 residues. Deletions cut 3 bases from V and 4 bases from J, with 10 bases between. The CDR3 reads CASSSLQGTGELFF. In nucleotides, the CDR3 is TGCGCCAGCAGCTCCTTACAGGGCACCGGGGAGCTGTTTTTT.

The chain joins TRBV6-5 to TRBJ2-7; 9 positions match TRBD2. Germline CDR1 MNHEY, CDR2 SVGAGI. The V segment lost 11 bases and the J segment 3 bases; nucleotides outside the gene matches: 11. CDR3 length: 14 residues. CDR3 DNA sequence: TGTGCCGCGAGACTAGCGGCCCTTAACTACGAGCAGTACTTC. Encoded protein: CAARLAALNYEQYF.

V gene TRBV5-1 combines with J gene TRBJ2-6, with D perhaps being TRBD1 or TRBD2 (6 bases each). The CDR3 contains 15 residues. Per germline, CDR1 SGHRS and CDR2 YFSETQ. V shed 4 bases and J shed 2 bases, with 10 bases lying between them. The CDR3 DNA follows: TGCGCCAGCAGCGTGGGGGGCGCTGGGGCCAACGTCCTGACTTTC. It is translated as CASSVGGAGANVLTF.

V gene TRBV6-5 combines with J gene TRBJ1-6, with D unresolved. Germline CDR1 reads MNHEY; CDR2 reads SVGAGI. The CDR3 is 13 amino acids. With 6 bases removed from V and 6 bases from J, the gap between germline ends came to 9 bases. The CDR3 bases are TGTGCCAGCAGGGGCAGCCCTAATTCACCCCTCCACTTT. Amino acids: CASRGSPNSPLHF.

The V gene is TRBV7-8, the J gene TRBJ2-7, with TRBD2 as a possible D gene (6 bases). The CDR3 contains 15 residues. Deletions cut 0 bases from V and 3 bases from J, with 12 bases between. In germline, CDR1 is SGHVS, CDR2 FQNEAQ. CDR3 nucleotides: TGTGCCAGCAGCTTAGCGCGGCGGGGTATCTACGAGCAGTACTTC. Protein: CASSLARRGIYEQYF.

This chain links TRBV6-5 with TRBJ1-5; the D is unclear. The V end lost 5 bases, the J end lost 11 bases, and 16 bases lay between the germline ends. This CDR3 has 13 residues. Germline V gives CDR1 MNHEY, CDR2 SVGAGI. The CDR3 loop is CASSPQGLGAQHF. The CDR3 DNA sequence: TGTGCCAGCAGTCCTCAAGGCCTCGGGGCCCAGCATTTT.

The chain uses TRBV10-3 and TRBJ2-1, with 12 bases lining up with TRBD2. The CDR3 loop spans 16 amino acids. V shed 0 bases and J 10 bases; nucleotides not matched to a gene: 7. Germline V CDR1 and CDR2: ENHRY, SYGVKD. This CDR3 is CAISESQGLAGLEQFF. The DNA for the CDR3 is TGTGCCATCAGTGAGTCTCAGGGACTAGCGGGTTTAGAGCAGTTCTTC.

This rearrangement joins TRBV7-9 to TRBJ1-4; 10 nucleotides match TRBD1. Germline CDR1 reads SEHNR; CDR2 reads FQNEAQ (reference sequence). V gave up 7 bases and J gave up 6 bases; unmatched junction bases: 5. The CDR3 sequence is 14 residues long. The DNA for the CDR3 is TGTGCCAGCACCTCGACAGGGGGCTATGAAAAACTGTTTTTT. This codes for CASTSTGGYEKLFF.

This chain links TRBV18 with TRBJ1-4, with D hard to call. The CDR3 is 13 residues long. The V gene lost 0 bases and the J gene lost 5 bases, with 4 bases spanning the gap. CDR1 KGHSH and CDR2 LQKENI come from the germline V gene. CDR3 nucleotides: TGTGCCAGCTCACCACCCGGGAATGAAAAACTGTTTTTT. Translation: CASSPPGNEKLFF.

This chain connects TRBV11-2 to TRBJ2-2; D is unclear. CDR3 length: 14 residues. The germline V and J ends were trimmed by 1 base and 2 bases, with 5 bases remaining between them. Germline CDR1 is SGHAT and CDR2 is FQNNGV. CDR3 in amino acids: CASSLGVNTGELFF. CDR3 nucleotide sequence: TGTGCCAGCAGCTTAGGAGTAAACACCGGGGAGCTGTTTTTT.

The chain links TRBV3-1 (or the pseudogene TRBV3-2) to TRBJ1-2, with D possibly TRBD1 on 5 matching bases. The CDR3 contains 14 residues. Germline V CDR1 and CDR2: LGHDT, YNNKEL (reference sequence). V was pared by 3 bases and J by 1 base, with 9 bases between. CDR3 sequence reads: CASSQRQLNYGYTF. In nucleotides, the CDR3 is TGTGCCAGCAGCCAGAGACAGCTTAACTATGGCTACACCTTC.

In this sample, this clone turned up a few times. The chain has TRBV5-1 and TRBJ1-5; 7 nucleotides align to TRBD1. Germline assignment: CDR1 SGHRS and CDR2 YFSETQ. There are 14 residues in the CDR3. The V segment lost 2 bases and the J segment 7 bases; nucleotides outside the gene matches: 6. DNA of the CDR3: TGCGCCAGCAGCTTAAGGGAAGGGGGCCAGCCCCAGCATTTT. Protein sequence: CASSLREGGQPQHF.

For the CDR3, the DNA is TGTGCCAGCTCACCCAAGCGGGGGGGCCAGGAGACCCAGTACTTC. Residues: CASSPKRGGQETQYF. The V gene is TRBV18, the J gene TRBJ2-5; 10 nucleotides match TRBD2. This CDR3 is built from 15 residues. Losses at the gene ends were 3 bases for V and 5 bases for J; bases not matched to a gene: 6. Germline CDR1 reads KGHSH; CDR2 reads LQKENI.